The 20 T cell receptor beta chains in this list originate from one sample, sequenced in a study of blood T cell repertoires in COVID-19. Repertoires were generated with immunoSEQ multiplex PCR, while TCRdb's copy carries only in-frame clones and drops some. The sample yields 250,000 to 300,000 clones, 82% seen once. Sequenced sample: peripheral blood. The receptor source for this set is a woman aged 18-29 years with acute or convalescent COVID-19.

This chain connects TRBV6-4 to TRBJ2-2; 9 nucleotides match TRBD2. V shed 3 bases, J shed 0 bases, and the junction held 2 bases outside the gene matches. Germline CDR1 MRHNA, CDR2 SNTAGT. The CDR3 runs 16 residues. CDR3 sequence reads: CASSELAGSNTGELFF. CDR3 nucleotides: TGTGCCAGCAGTGAGCTAGCGGGATCGAACACCGGGGAGCTGTTTTTT.

As regards this clone: Compared with germline, one end of the junction differs, possibly owing to a read error. This chain connects TRBV7-7 to TRBJ2-3; D might be TRBD1 or TRBD2, each matching 7 bases. This CDR3 spans 15 amino acids. Looked up from germline, CDR1 is SSHAT and CDR2 is FNYEAQ (reference sequence). The CDR3 protein is CASSLGGGSLDTQYF. The CDR3 nucleotides are TGTGCTAGCAGCTTAGGGGGCGGGAGTTTGGATACGCAGTATTTT.

This clone occurred once. The chain uses TRBV12-3 or TRBV12-4 and TRBJ2-1; the D gene is possibly TRBD2 (6 bases). There are 13 residues in the CDR3. Deletions cut 7 bases from V and 8 bases from J, with 15 bases between. The CDR3 DNA follows: TGTGCCAGCAAAATACTAGCCCACGATGAGCAGTTCTTC. It translates to CASKILAHDEQFF.

This rearrangement joins TRBV19 to TRBJ1-6, with D possibly matching TRBD1 (5 bases). Trimming removed 3 bases from V and 10 bases from J, with 10 bases in between. Germline CDR1 LNHDA, CDR2 SQIVND (reference sequence). This CDR3 contains 13 residues. CDR3 DNA: TGTGCCAGTAGTATTTTTGGGGCATCACCCCTCCACTTT. It yields the protein CASSIFGASPLHF.

The gene calls are TRBV29-1 and TRBJ2-2; D may be TRBD1 (5 bases). The V gene lost 7 bases and the J gene lost 1 base, with 13 bases spanning the gap. Per the germline V gene, CDR1 is SQVTM and CDR2 is ANQGSEA. The CDR3 has 14 amino acids. The CDR3 spells CSAMGQWNTGELFF. The CDR3 DNA follows: TGCAGCGCCATGGGGCAGTGGAACACCGGGGAGCTGTTTTTT.

The gene calls are TRBV18 and TRBJ2-7; TRBD2 matches 12 bases. Unmatched junction bases numbered 6, after V lost 6 bases and J lost 3 bases. The CDR3 runs to 15 residues. The germline V gene encodes CDR1 KGHSH and CDR2 LQKENI. The CDR3 sequence: CASSLGLAGNYEQYF. Written as DNA, the CDR3 is TGTGCCAGCTCCCTAGGACTAGCGGGGAACTACGAGCAGTACTTC.

The chain has TRBV9 and TRBJ2-7, with 10 bases aligning to TRBD2. The CDR3 runs to 15 residues. CDR1 SGDLS and CDR2 YYNGEE come from the germline V gene. V dropped 0 bases and J dropped 5; count of bases not matched to a gene: 5. The CDR3 protein is CASSVGLAGVDEQYF. As DNA, the CDR3 is TGTGCCAGCAGCGTAGGGCTAGCGGGAGTGGACGAGCAGTACTTC.

This rearrangement joins TRBV5-8 to TRBJ2-5, with D perhaps TRBD2 (5 bases). Germline values: CDR1 SGHTS, CDR2 YDEGEE. This CDR3 comprises 14 residues. V shed 0 bases and J shed 4 bases, with 10 bases lying between them. The CDR3 DNA reads as TGTGCCAGCAGCTTGGCTAGCATGAGAGAGACCCAGTACTTC. This sequence encodes CASSLASMRETQYF.

The V gene is TRBV27, the J gene TRBJ2-7; no clear D gene. Trimming took off 3 bases at V and 3 bases at J, with 3 bases between the two ends. Germline CDR1 MNHEY, CDR2 SMNVEV (reference sequence). The CDR3 is 11 residues long. The CDR3 here is CASSFIYEQYF. DNA of the CDR3: TGTGCCAGCAGTTTCATCTACGAGCAGTACTTC.

The rearrangement uses TRBV9 and TRBJ2-3; D not resolved. This CDR3 contains 13 residues. V was cut by 0 bases and J by 4 bases, with 6 bases left in between. Germline lookup yields CDR1 SGDLS and CDR2 YYNGEE. CDR3 sequence reads: CASSVDYPDTQYF. In nucleotides, the CDR3 is TGTGCCAGCAGCGTAGACTATCCAGATACGCAGTATTTT.

This chain connects TRBV28 to TRBJ2-3; 11 nucleotides line up with TRBD2. CDR1 is MDHEN and CDR2 is SYDVKM in the germline V gene. V gave up 6 bases and J gave up 2 bases; unmatched junction bases: 13. This CDR3 is built from 18 residues. The CDR3 sequence is CASRSRTSGSVFTDTQYF. CDR3 DNA sequence: TGTGCCAGCAGAAGTAGGACTAGCGGGTCGGTGTTCACAGATACGCAGTATTTT.

This chain joins TRBV10-3 and TRBJ2-7, with D hard to call. In germline, CDR1 is ENHRY, CDR2 SYGVKD. There are 15 residues in the CDR3. V shed 4 bases and J shed 0 bases, with 13 bases lying between them. The CDR3 DNA reads TGTGCCATCAGTGCCCACGACGGAGCCTCCTACGAGCAGTACTTC. It codes for CAISAHDGASYEQYF.

The chain is built from TRBV29-1 and TRBJ2-7; TRBD1 aligns across 7 bases. V lost 8 bases, J lost 6 bases, and 10 bases stayed unmatched. Germline assignment: CDR1 SQVTM and CDR2 ANQGSEA. The CDR3 extends over 12 amino acids. CDR3 sequence: CSIQTGSVEQYF. CDR3 nucleotides: TGCAGCATACAGACAGGGTCTGTCGAGCAGTACTTC.

This clone occurred a few times. CDR3 sequence: CASSQEGQGPYEQYF. CDR3 coding DNA: TGCGCCAGCAGCCAGGAGGGACAGGGTCCCTACGAGCAGTACTTC. This rearrangement joins TRBV4-1 to TRBJ2-7; 9 nucleotides line up with TRBD1. V trimming: 3 bases; J trimming: 2 bases; junction bases outside the gene matches: 5. In germline, CDR1 is MGHRA, CDR2 YSYEKL. The CDR3 is made up of 15 amino acids.

This clone was detected only once. This chain joins TRBV7-9 and TRBJ1-6, with D tentatively TRBD1 (6 bases). Per germline, CDR1 SEHNR and CDR2 FQNEAQ (reference sequence). Trimming pared 8 bases from V and 10 bases from J, leaving 21 bases between. The CDR3 has 15 residues. The CDR3, as DNA: TGTGCCAGCGGCCACAGGGTGGGAACTCGGTCACCCCTCCACTTT. It encodes CASGHRVGTRSPLHF.

The table lists this clone with a few counts. V and J are TRBV18 and TRBJ2-1; 14 nucleotides align to TRBD2. With 3 bases clipped from V and 8 bases from J, the junction kept 0 bases outside the gene matches. The CDR3 totals 14 residues. Germline assignment: CDR1 KGHSH and CDR2 LQKENI. The CDR3 DNA sequence: TGTGCCAGCTCACCGACTAGCGGGAGGGATGAGCAGTTCTTC. It encodes CASSPTSGRDEQFF.

This clone was seen a handful of times. The rearrangement links TRBV6-5 to TRBJ1-2, with a tentative D call TRBD1 (5 bases). Germline V CDR1 and CDR2: MNHEY, SVGAGI. This CDR3 is built from 14 residues. The ends were cut back, 2 bases at V and 3 bases at J, with 10 bases in the middle. The CDR3 protein is CASSYGTYDYGYTF. The DNA of the CDR3 is TGTGCCAGCAGTTACGGGACTTATGACTATGGCTACACCTTC.

The chain is built from TRBV27 and TRBJ2-1, with D perhaps matching TRBD2 (6 bases). V lost 3 bases and J 6 bases, leaving 9 bases between the germline ends. CDR3 size: 13 residues. Germline CDR1 MNHEY, CDR2 SMNVEV (reference sequence). The CDR3, as DNA: TGTGCCAGCAGTTTCCGGGAGTTCAATGAGCAGTTCTTC. Translating it yields CASSFREFNEQFF.

This clone was seen only once. The chain is built from TRBV27 and TRBJ1-5; TRBD1 matches at 9 bases. Germline V CDR1 and CDR2: MNHEY, SMNVEV (reference sequence). Trimming removed 4 bases from V and 0 bases from J; junction bases left unmatched: 7. The CDR3 length is 17 residues. In nucleotides, the CDR3 is TGTGCCAGCAGTTCCACAGGGGGCGGGTATAGCAATCAGCCCCAGCATTTT. Translated, it gives CASSSTGGGYSNQPQHF.

The gene calls are TRBV5-1 and TRBJ2-2; a weak D match, TRBD1 (6 bases). Trimming removed 3 bases at V and 3 bases at J, with 15 bases between. CDR1 SGHRS and CDR2 YFSETQ come from the germline V gene. This CDR3 spans 16 amino acids. DNA for the CDR3: TGCGCCAGCAGCTCCGGGACATTTATTCACACCGGGGAGCTGTTTTTT. Translated, it gives CASSSGTFIHTGELFF.